The rows below give T cell receptor beta chains drawn from one sample of a study of control samples from healthy donors and cancer patients. Libraries were prepared by immunoSEQ multiplex PCR; TCRdb keeps only in-frame clonotypes and omits some of them. The sample consists of roughly 400,000 clones, more than 80% of them appearing once. The sample was PBMCs. The receptors come from a man aged 35-49 years with head and neck cancer. The CDR3 runs from the conserved cysteine through the conserved F or W. D genes are given only for firm matches. The size entry is marked missing in some rows and otherwise reads once, few, many or a size class.

d_call,v_call,j_call,clone_size,cdr3_nt,cdr3_aa
-,TRBV27,TRBJ1-2,-,TGTGCCAGCAGTTTATCAGGGGGGAACTATGGCTACACCTTC,CASSLSGGNYGYTF
TRBD1,TRBV27,TRBJ2-5,-,TGTGCCAGCAGTTCGACAGGGTTGGAGACCCAGTACTTC,CASSSTGLETQYF
TRBD2,TRBV19,TRBJ2-1,-,TGTGCCAGTACCCGGGGGGTCGGGGGACACAATGAGCAGTTCTTC,CASTRGVGGHNEQFF
TRBD1,TRBV3-1/TRBV3-2,TRBJ1-5,few,TGTGCCAGCAGCCTACAGGGGGGACAGCCCCAGCATTTT,CASSLQGGQPQHF
TRBD2,TRBV5-4,TRBJ2-5,-,TGTGCCAGCAGCGCCGGACTAGCGGGAGGCGAGACCCAGTACTTC,CASSAGLAGGETQYF
-,TRBV27,TRBJ2-1,once,TGTGCCAGCAGCAAACTAGCTACGAATCACGCCTACAATGAGCAGTTCTTC,CASSKLATNHAYNEQFF
TRBD1,TRBV4-1,TRBJ1-5,-,TGCGCCAGCAGCACATACAGGGGACTTAGCAATCAGCCCCAGCATTTT,CASSTYRGLSNQPQHF
-,TRBV6-4,TRBJ2-2,-,TGTGCCAGCAGTGATGTAGGACACACCGGGGAGCTGTTTTTT,CASSDVGHTGELFF
-,TRBV28,TRBJ1-1,-,TGTGCCAGCACCCTGGACCGTGAAGCTTTCTTT,CASTLDREAFF
TRBD1,TRBV2,TRBJ1-1,-,TGTGCCAGCAGGGGGCTAGGACAGGGTGGTAGAGCTTTCTTT,CASRGLGQGGRAFF
-,TRBV14,TRBJ2-2,-,TGTGCCAGCAGCGTAAGGGGTCCCTACACCAAGGGCCGGGAGCTGTTTTTT,CASSVRGPYTKGRELFF
-,TRBV27,TRBJ2-2,-,TGTGCCAGCAGTTTATTGGGGGTGATGAGCACCGGGGAGCTGTTTTTT,CASSLLGVMSTGELFF
-,TRBV7-3,TRBJ1-2,-,TGTGCCAGCAGCTCGGCACCCGACACGTCTGGCTACACCTTC,CASSSAPDTSGYTF
TRBD2,TRBV19,TRBJ2-5,-,TGTGCCAGTAGCCAGACTAGCGGGGGGCCTAAGACCCAGTACTTC,CASSQTSGGPKTQYF
TRBD1,TRBV27,TRBJ2-1,-,TGTGCCAGCAGTACGGACAGGAACTACAATGAGCAGTTCTTC,CASSTDRNYNEQFF
TRBD2,TRBV7-2,TRBJ2-7,-,TGTGCCAGCAGCTTAGAAGGGACTAGCGGAACCTACGAGCAGTACTTC,CASSLEGTSGTYEQYF
-,TRBV25-1,TRBJ1-1,-,TGTGCCAGCAGTGGCTTAGAAGGGGGAGCTTTCTTT,CASSGLEGGAFF
TRBD2,TRBV3-1/TRBV3-2,TRBJ2-3,-,TGTGCCAGCAGCCGAGACCATGTGGGGGGGACGCAGTATTTT,CASSRDHVGGTQYF
TRBD2,TRBV28,TRBJ2-1,-,TGTGCCAGCAGTACTAGCGGTTCCTACAATGAGCAGTTCTTC,CASSTSGSYNEQFF
-,TRBV2,TRBJ2-4,once,TGTGCCAGCAGACAAGGTCCCGGGATAGCCAAAAACATTCAGTACTTC,CASRQGPGIAKNIQYF
-,TRBV11-2,TRBJ2-7,-,TGTGCCAGCAGCTTAGAAAACCCCTTACAGGGTTGGGGCGAGCAGTACTTC,CASSLENPLQGWGEQYF
TRBD2,TRBV2,TRBJ2-3,-,TGTGCCAGCAGAGACTCTAGCGGAGGCGATACGCAGTATTTT,CASRDSSGGDTQYF
TRBD2,TRBV5-1,TRBJ2-3,-,TGCGCCAGCAGCTTAAGGACTAGCGGGATTACAGATACGCAGTATTTT,CASSLRTSGITDTQYF
TRBD1,TRBV6-4,TRBJ1-1,-,TGTGCCAGCAGACCCGAAGGGGGCGCGAGCACTGAAGCTTTCTTT,CASRPEGGASTEAFF
-,TRBV28,TRBJ1-2,-,TGTGCCAGCATGGGGGGGGCAGGCGCGGATGGCTACACCTTC,CASMGGAGADGYTF
-,TRBV3-1/TRBV3-2,TRBJ1-1,-,TGTGCCAGCAGCCAAGCCGGCACGGAGAACACTGAAGCTTTCTTT,CASSQAGTENTEAFF
TRBD2,TRBV3-1/TRBV3-2,TRBJ2-1,-,TGTGCCAGCAGCCAAGTTAGCGGGGGTTTTTACAATGAGCAGTTCTTC,CASSQVSGGFYNEQFF
-,TRBV4-3,TRBJ1-6,-,TGCGCCAGCAGCCCCTGGGGGGGGGCAGGGTCACCCCTCCACTTT,CASSPWGGAGSPLHF
-,TRBV29-1,TRBJ1-1,-,TGCAGCGCTAGACAGAATATGAACACTGAAGCTTTCTTT,CSARQNMNTEAFF
-,TRBV4-2,TRBJ1-2,-,TGTGCCAGCAGCCAAAACTCCGGATCATCAAACTATGGCTACACCTTC,CASSQNSGSSNYGYTF
-,TRBV7-8,TRBJ1-2,-,TGTGCCAGCAGCAACCATCAGGGGCAGAGTGGTGGCTACACCTTC,CASSNHQGQSGGYTF
-,TRBV2,TRBJ1-5,-,TGTGCCAGCCGCAGGGGAGGAGTCGGTCAGCCCCAGCATTTT,CASRRGGVGQPQHF
-,TRBV27,TRBJ1-2,-,TGTGCCAGCAGTTTTTTAGGAGCCTATGGCTACACCTTC,CASSFLGAYGYTF
-,TRBV11-2,TRBJ2-7,-,TGTGCCAGCAGCTTAGGGGCAGGCGAGCAGTACTTC,CASSLGAGEQYF
TRBD1,TRBV7-9,TRBJ2-7,few,TGTGCCAGCAGCCCCTCCGAGACAGGGAACGAGCAGTACTTC,CASSPSETGNEQYF
-,TRBV5-4,TRBJ1-1,-,TGTGCCAGCAGCTTGAGGCAGTTGAACACTGAAGCTTTCTTT,CASSLRQLNTEAFF
-,TRBV28,TRBJ2-7,-,TGTGCCAGCGAAACCTACGTACAAGGACTCCTACATCGCGACTACGAGCAGTACTTC,CASETYVQGLLHRDYEQYF
-,TRBV28,TRBJ1-4,-,TGTGCCAGCAGTGTAGCATTTAATGAAAAACTGTTTTTT,CASSVAFNEKLFF
-,TRBV27,TRBJ2-7,-,TGTGCCAGCAGTCCCTACCCGGCGGGGGCGACCTACGAGCAGTACTTC,CASSPYPAGATYEQYF
-,TRBV19,TRBJ1-6,-,TGTGCCAGTAGTATATACGCAGGGGAGGCGAATTCACCCCTCCACTTT,CASSIYAGEANSPLHF
-,TRBV6-5,TRBJ1-6,few,TGTGCCAGCAGTCTAGAGCAGGGTATCAATTCACCCCTCCACTTT,CASSLEQGINSPLHF
-,TRBV30,TRBJ1-6,once,TGTGCCCGGAGGCGGGATTACAATTCACCCCTCCACTTT,CARRRDYNSPLHF
-,TRBV7-9,TRBJ2-5,-,TGTGCCAGCAGTTCTTACCGGGGGCAAGAGACCCAGTACTTC,CASSSYRGQETQYF
-,TRBV29-1,TRBJ2-2,-,TGCAGCGTTGAAGGGGTGGGTGGGGCGAACACCGGGGAGCTGTTTTTT,CSVEGVGGANTGELFF
TRBD1,TRBV27,TRBJ2-6,once,TGTGCCAGCAGTTTATCGTTTGGGACAGTACTGTCTGGGGCCAACGTCCTGACTTTC,CASSLSFGTVLSGANVLTF
-,TRBV7-2,TRBJ2-3,-,TGTGCCAGCAGCCTCGACTCCAGCCGCACAGATACGCAGTATTTT,CASSLDSSRTDTQYF
TRBD2,TRBV9,TRBJ2-3,-,TGTGCCAGCAGCGTAGCCCCGCGGGAGGGCACAGATACGCAGTATTTT,CASSVAPREGTDTQYF
-,TRBV12-3/TRBV12-4,TRBJ1-1,-,TGTGCCAGCAGTTTACCGAGTGAAGCTTTCTTT,CASSLPSEAFF
-,TRBV4-3,TRBJ2-1,-,TGCGCCAGCAGCCAAGAATGGGCAGGGCGGAACAATGAGCAGTTCTTC,CASSQEWAGRNNEQFF
TRBD1,TRBV7-3,TRBJ1-1,-,TGTGCCAGCAGCTCCCAGGGGGGTATAACTGAAGCTTTCTTT,CASSSQGGITEAFF
TRBD2,TRBV7-3,TRBJ2-7,-,TGTGCCAGCAGCCCCGCCGGGGGGGCGCCCTACGAGCAGTACTTC,CASSPAGGAPYEQYF
-,TRBV7-2,TRBJ1-1,-,TGTGCCAGCAGCTTAAGTTGGGGGGTGGGCACTGAAGCTTTCTTT,CASSLSWGVGTEAFF
-,TRBV29-1,TRBJ1-1,-,TGCAGCGCCCGCAGAACAGTGGACACTGAAGCTTTCTTT,CSARRTVDTEAFF
-,TRBV2,TRBJ1-5,-,TGTGCCAGCAGTGACTCGACCAGCAATCAGCCCCAGCATTTT,CASSDSTSNQPQHF